This TCR beta chain was recorded in a study of T-cell memory formation after mild COVID-19 listed by TCRdb under 2021. The study in broad terms: TCR sequence clusters from the two donors were found to be largely donor specific. In two donors, T-cell clones that expanded and contracted after mild COVID-19 were followed by sequencing TCRalpha and TCRbeta repertoires longitudinally. Two young, previously healthy adult volunteers made up the cohort, one male and one female.

V ends up 10 bases short and J 7 bases short, with an unmatched junction base count of 14. The CDR3 spans 14 residues, from the cysteine through the phenylalanine. Kept here is only the CDR3 DNA, which spans 42 bases and is read in frame from base 1. CDR1 and CDR2, per the germline V gene, are WSHSY and SAAADI. PBMCs were isolated by Ficoll-Paque density gradient centrifugation. A note on this clonotype: The antigen it recognizes is unknown. The record has no base qualities; no much larger clone is one base away.

Summary of the overall study and its limitations: SARS-CoV-2 specificity was not confirmed for the second-wave clones peaking on day 37. Some responding clones were detected in pre-infection memory, suggesting pre-existing cross-reactive memory T cells joined the SARS-CoV-2 response. From day 15 to 85, contracting clones showed balanced CD4/CD8 phenotypes, whereas a second wave of clones that expanded from day 15 to 37 leaned towards CD4+. Contracting CD4+ clones appeared mostly in the CM and EM memory subsets, whereas CD8+ clones were enriched in EMRA. Only two mild cases were covered by the study, and larger cohorts that include severe cases with pre-infection samples were considered necessary.

Data came from an Illumina NovaSeq 6000. Using 5'RACE with constant-segment primers, TCRalpha and TCRbeta cDNA libraries were constructed, with sample barcodes and unique molecular identifiers added in the process. RNA was extracted from every sample with Trizol reagent. Libraries were amplified in two PCR steps, with a second sample barcode and Illumina TruSeq adapters added in the second step. Sequencing of libraries was performed on an Illumina NovaSeq with 2 x 150 bp paired-end reads. Per the source publication's procedure: Reads were demultiplexed and collapsed into UMI-guided consensus sequences with migec v1.2.7. Using mixcr v2.1.11, the UMI consensuses were aligned to TRA and TRB V and J templates and assembled into clonotypes. A clonotype was counted as expanded or contracted only when both edgeR and NoisET called the clonotype significant, with the noise models trained on biological replicates. For edgeR calls, the thresholds were a false discovery rate-adjusted p below 0.01 and a log2 fold-change of 1. As an exploratory analysis of dynamics, PCA with hierarchical clustering was applied to max-normalized trajectories of the 1000 most abundant clonotypes. Separately sequenced CD4+ and CD8+ repertoires were used to assign the CD4 or CD8 phenotype of responding clones. TCRdb cleaned the public reads at Q25 with fastp, built clones with MiXCR and kept in-frame beta chains. Entries are consolidated by CDR3 protein sequence, retaining the most common genes and DNA. The V and J calls reflect TCRdb's pipeline rather than the authors' work. Across this sample there are 250,000 or so distinct CDR3 sequences, with roughly 9.4% seen only once. 22% of the sample belongs to the ten largest clones.

The sequence derives from a young man who had mild COVID-19 (a few samples of this study predate the infection). The sample titles of this study are shuffled in the database, so cell type and time point are left out; the donor was told from shared clones. The sequenced sample consisted of PBMCs or a T cell subset sorted from them (not recorded which). In this chain, TRBV10-2 is recombined with TRBJ2-3; 7 bases in between match TRBD1. The nucleotide sequence is given as TGCGCCACCCGCCGGGACAGAGCATCGAATACGCAGTATTTT. The translation is CATRRDRASNTQYF.